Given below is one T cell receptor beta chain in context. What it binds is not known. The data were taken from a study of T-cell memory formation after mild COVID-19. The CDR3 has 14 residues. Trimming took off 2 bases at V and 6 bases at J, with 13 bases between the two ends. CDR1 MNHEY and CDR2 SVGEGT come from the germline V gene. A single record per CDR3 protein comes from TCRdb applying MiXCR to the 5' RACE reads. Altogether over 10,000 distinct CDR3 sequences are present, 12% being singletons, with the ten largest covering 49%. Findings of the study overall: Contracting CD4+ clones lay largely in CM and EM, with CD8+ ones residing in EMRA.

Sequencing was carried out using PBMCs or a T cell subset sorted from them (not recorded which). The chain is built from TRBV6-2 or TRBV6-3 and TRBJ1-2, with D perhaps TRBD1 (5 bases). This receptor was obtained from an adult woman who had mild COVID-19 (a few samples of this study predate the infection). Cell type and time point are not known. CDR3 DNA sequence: TGTGCCAGCAGTTACGGCGGGGCGGAGAATGGCTACACCTTC. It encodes CASSYGGAENGYTF.